The clone carrying this T cell receptor (beta chain) was picked up one time. When the RNA was reverse transcribed, random hexamers were used with an input of roughly 0.45 to 1 ug. MiXCR was run by TCRdb on the immunoSEQ multiplex PCR reads, yielding one entry per CDR3 protein. The sample holds fewer than 200,000 distinct CDR3 sequences, 90% to 95% seen once. Trimming cost V 2 bases and J 3 bases; bases outside gene matches: 5. Germline V gene lookup returns CDR1 DFQATT and CDR2 SNEGSKA (reference sequence). The CDR3 covers 15 residues. This record belongs to a study of CD8 T cells in Susac syndrome. The chain links TRBV20-1 to TRBJ2-3; 10 bases fit TRBD2. The source of this sequence is a human donor with multiple sclerosis. The sample comprised CD8+ T cells from PBMCs. CDR3 amino acids: CSARRAGGRTDTQYF. The DNA for the CDR3 is TGCAGTGCTAGAAGAGCGGGAGGGCGGACAGATACGCAGTATTTT.